This section outlines one T cell receptor beta chain sequence together with its context. Its antigen is as yet unknown. CDR3 length: 15 amino acids. CDR1 is SNHLY, CDR2 FYNNEI, per germline. V gave up 7 bases and J gave up 5 bases; unmatched junction bases: 12. These data belong to a study of long-term antiretroviral therapy in people with HIV. Version v3.0 of the immunoSEQ assay was performed at survey level. Clones were read by immunoSEQ multiplex PCR, and TCRdb kept only the in-frame ones, dropping some. Of 18,000 or so clones in the sample, 78% were seen once. Study-level findings and limits: Dominating the repertoire at all time points were the clones that expanded before ART.

The sequencing here drew on unsorted PBMCs, taken at the start of antiretroviral therapy, before treatment. The chain has TRBV2 and TRBJ1-1, with 8 bases lining up with TRBD1. This TCR was sampled from a middle-aged woman with HIV. The CDR3 coding sequence is TGTGCCAGCAACCTTGAGACAGGGGAAGCAACTGAAGCTTTCTTT. As protein: CASNLETGEATEAFF. Together with reference TRBV2 and TRBJ1-1, the CDR3 gives the full variable domain: EPEVTQTPSHQVTQMGQEVILRCVPISNHLYFYWYRQILGQKVEFLVSFYNNEISEKSEIFDDQFSVERPDGSNFTLKIRSTKLEDSAMYFCASNLETGEATEAFFGQGTRLTVV.